This T cell receptor (beta chain) was sequenced during a study of beta chain features in type 1 diabetes. Study-level points and caveats: The study left unresolved whether HLA type influences TCRB rearrangement.

This clone turned up a few times. Its antigen is still unknown. Trimming removed 1 base from V and 3 bases from J; junction bases left unmatched: 5. The CDR3 has 14 residues. Germline V gene data show CDR1 as GTSNPN and CDR2 as SVGIG (reference sequence). Every isolated RNA sample was fully reverse transcribed, so sequencing captured expressed TCRB transcripts. Method: immunoSEQ multiplex PCR; TCRdb's copy keeps in-frame clones and lacks some. Among some 330,000 clones listed, approximately 10% were seen once. The sequenced sample was naive CD4+ T cells from blood. The J gene is TRBJ2-5, the V gene TRBV30; 7 bases agree with TRBD2. This clonotype was obtained from a woman in her twenties or thirties in good health. The CDR3 DNA follows: TGTGCCTGGAGTGCAGCGGGACTAAAAGAGACCCAGTACTTC. Translation gives CAWSAAGLKETQYF.